The following is a T cell receptor beta chain sequence with its context. Antigen: not known. This CDR3 contains 14 residues. Germline V CDR1 and CDR2: SGHVS, FNYEAQ. Trimming shortened V by 3 bases and J by 4 bases, and 11 bases separated the two germline ends. The data belong to a study of shared clonotypes between healthy human individuals. Study details: Each donor had three CD4 naive, three CD4 memory, two CD8 naive and one CD8 memory plate. Study findings and constraints: Non-shared clonotypes showed lower generation probabilities than clonotypes common to all four donors. Among donors, clonotype sharing was expected to be affected by sequencing depth.

The assay used deep level. Generated by immunoSEQ multiplex PCR, the TCRdb table keeps only in-frame clones and is missing some. In the table there are around 2.5 million clones, 80% to 95% of which are singletons. The sequenced material came from naive CD4+ T cells from PBMCs. The subset denotes: CD45RA+ positively selected. The TCR was taken from a man younger than 35 in good health. Some clones in this sample may be carry-over from other donors' samples. The V call is TRBV7-6, the J call TRBJ2-3; D tentatively fits TRBD1 or TRBD2 (6 bases each). CDR3 sequence: CASSFGGRADTQYF. In nucleotides, the CDR3 is TGTGCCAGCAGCTTCGGGGGCCGGGCAGATACGCAGTATTTT.